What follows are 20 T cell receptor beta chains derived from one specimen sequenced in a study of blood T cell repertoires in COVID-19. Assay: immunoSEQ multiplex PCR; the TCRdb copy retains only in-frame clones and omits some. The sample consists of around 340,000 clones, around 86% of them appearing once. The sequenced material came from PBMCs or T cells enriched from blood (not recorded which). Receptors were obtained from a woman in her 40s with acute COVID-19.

DNA for the CDR3: TGTGCCAGCAGCTTTAGGACTGCTGAACAGGGAGGGGAGCTGTTTTTT. Its protein is CASSFRTAEQGGELFF. The chain has TRBV11-3 and TRBJ2-2; a weak D match, TRBD1 (6 bases). Germline V CDR1 and CDR2: SGHNT, YENEEA. Trimming stripped 3 bases from V and 8 bases from J, with 19 bases between. This CDR3 contains 16 residues.

For the CDR3, the DNA is TGCGCCAGCGGTGCGGGGACCGGGGAGCTGTTTTTT. Its translation is CASGAGTGELFF. The chain uses TRBV5-1 and TRBJ2-2; weak D call: TRBD2 (6 bases). V lost 7 bases and J 5 bases, leaving 9 bases between the germline ends. The germline gives CDR1 SGHRS, CDR2 YFSETQ. This CDR3 comprises 12 residues.

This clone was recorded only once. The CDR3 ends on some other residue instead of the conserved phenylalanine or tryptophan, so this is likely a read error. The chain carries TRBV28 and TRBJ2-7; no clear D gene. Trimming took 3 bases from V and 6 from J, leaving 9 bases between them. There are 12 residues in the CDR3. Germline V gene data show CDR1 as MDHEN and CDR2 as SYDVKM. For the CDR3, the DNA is TGTGCCAGCAGTTTTGCCAGAGGCGAGCAGTACTTA. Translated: CASSFARGEQYL.

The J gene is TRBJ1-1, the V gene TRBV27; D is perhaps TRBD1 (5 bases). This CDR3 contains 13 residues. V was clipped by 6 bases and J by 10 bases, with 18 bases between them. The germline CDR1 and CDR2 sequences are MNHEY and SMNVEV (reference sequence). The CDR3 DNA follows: TGTGCCAGCAGCCGAAAGCCAGGGTCGGGAGCTTTCTTT. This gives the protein CASSRKPGSGAFF.

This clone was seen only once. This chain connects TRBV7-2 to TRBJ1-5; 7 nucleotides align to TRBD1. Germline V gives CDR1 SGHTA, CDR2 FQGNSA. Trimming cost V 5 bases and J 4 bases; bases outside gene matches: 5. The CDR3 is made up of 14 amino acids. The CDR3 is CASSRTGQNQPQHF. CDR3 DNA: TGTGCCAGCAGCCGGACAGGTCAGAATCAGCCCCAGCATTTT.

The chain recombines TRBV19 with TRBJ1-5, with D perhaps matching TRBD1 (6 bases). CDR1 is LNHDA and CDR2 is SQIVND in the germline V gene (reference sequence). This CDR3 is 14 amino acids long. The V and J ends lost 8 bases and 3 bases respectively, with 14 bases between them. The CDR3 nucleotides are TGTGCCAGTCAACAAACAGGGTACAATCAGCCCCAGCATTTT. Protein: CASQQTGYNQPQHF.

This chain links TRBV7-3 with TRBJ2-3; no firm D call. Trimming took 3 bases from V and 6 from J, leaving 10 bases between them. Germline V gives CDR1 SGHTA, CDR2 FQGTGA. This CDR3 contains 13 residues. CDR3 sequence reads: CASSLPSLDTQYF. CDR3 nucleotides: TGTGCCAGCAGCTTGCCATCACTCGATACGCAGTATTTT.

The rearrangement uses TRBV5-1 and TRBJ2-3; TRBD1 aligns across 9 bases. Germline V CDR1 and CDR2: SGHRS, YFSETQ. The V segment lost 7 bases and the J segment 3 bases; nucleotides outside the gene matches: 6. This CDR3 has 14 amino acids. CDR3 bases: TGCGCCAGCGGACAGGGGACAGAGACAGATACGCAGTATTTT. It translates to CASGQGTETDTQYF.

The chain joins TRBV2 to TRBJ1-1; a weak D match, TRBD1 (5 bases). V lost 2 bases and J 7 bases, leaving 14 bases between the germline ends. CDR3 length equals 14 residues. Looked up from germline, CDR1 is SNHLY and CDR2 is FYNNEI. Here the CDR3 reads CASSENRVQGEAFF. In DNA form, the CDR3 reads TGTGCCAGCAGTGAAAATAGGGTTCAGGGTGAAGCTTTCTTT.

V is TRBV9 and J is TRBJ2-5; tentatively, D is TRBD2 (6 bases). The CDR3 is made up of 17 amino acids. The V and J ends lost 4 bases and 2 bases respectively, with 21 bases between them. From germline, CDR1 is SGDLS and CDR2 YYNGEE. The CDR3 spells CASSPGLGGLRQETQYF. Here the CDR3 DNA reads TGTGCCAGCAGCCCCGGCCTTGGAGGGCTCAGGCAAGAGACCCAGTACTTC.

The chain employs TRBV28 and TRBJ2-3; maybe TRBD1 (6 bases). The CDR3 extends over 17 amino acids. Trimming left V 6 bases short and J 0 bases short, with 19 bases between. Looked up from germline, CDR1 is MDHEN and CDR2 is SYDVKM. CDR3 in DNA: TGTGCCAGCAGAAAAGCCTCGGGACACCCGAGCACAGATACGCAGTATTTT. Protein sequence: CASRKASGHPSTDTQYF.

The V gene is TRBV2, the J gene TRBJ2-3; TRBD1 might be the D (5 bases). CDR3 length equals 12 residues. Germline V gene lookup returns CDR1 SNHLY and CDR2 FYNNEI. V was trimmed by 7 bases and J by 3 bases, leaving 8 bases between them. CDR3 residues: CASIRETDTQYF. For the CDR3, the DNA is TGTGCCAGCATCAGGGAAACAGATACGCAGTATTTT.

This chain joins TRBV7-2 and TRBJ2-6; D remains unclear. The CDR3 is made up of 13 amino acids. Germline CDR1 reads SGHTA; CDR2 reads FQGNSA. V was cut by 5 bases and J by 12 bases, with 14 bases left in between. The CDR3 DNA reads TGTGCCAGCAGCGCAACGATAGCTAGCGTCCTGACTTTC. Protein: CASSATIASVLTF. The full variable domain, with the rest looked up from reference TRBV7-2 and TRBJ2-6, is GAGVSQSPSNKVTEKGKDVELRCDPISGHTALYWYRQSLGQGLEFLIYFQGNSAPDKSGLPSDRFSAERTGGSVSTLTIQRTQQEDSAVYLCASSATIASVLTFGAGSRLTVL.

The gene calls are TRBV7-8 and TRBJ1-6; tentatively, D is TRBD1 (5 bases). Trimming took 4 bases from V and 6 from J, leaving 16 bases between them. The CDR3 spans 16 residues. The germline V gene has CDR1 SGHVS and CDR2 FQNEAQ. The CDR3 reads CASSSRGRGGNSPLHF. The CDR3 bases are TGTGCCAGCAGCTCACGAGGGAGGGGAGGTAATTCACCCCTCCACTTT.

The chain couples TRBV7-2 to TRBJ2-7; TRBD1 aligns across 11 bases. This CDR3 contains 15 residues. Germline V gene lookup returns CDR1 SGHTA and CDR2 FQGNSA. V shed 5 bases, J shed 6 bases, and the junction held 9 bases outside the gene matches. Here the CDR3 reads CASSPGQGAISEQYF. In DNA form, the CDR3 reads TGTGCCAGCAGCCCTGGACAGGGGGCAATAAGCGAGCAGTACTTC. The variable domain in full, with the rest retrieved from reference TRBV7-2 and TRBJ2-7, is GAGVSQSPSNKVTEKGKDVELRCDPISGHTALYWYRQSLGQGLEFLIYFQGNSAPDKSGLPSDRFSAERTGGSVSTLTIQRTQQEDSAVYLCASSPGQGAISEQYFGPGTRLTVT.

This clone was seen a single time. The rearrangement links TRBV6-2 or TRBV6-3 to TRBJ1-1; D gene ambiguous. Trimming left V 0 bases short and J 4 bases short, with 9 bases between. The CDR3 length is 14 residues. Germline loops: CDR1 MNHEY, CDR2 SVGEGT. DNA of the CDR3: TGTGCCAGCAGTTACTCTCCCGGGATCACTGAAGCTTTCTTT. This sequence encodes CASSYSPGITEAFF.

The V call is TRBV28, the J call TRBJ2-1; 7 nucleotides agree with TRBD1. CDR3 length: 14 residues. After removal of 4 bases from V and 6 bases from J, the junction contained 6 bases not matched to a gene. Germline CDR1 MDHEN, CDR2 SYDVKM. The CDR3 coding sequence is TGTGCCAGCAGTTCCTCTTACAGGGGCAATGAGCAGTTCTTC. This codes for CASSSSYRGNEQFF.

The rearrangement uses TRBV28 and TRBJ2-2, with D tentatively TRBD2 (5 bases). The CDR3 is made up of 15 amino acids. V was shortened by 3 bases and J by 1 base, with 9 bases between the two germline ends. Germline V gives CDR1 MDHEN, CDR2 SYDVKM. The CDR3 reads CASSLTGLNTGELFF. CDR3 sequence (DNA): TGTGCCAGCAGTTTGACGGGATTGAACACCGGGGAGCTGTTTTTT.

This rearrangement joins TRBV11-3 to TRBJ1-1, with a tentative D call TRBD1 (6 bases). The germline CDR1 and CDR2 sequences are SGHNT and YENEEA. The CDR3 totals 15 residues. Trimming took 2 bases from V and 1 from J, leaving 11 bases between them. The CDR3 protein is CASSLSGQRNTEAFF. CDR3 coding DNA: TGTGCCAGCAGCTTAAGTGGACAGCGGAACACTGAAGCTTTCTTT.

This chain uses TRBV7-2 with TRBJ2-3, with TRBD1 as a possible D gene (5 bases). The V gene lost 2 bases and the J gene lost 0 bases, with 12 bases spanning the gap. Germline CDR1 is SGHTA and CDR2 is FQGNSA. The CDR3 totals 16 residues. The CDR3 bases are TGTGCCAGCAGCTTACAGCTAAGGGGTAGCACAGATACGCAGTATTTT. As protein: CASSLQLRGSTDTQYF.